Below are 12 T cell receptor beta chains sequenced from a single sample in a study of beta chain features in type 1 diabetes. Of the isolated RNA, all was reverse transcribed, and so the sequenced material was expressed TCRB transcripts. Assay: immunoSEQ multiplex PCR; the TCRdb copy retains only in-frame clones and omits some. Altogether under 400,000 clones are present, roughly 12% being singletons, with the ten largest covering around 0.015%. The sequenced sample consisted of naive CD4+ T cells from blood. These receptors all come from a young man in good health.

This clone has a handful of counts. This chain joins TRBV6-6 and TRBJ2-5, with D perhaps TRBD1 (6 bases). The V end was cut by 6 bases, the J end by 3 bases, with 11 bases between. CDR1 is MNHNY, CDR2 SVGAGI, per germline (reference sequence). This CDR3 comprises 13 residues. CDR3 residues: CASREPGEETQYF. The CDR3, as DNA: TGTGCCAGCAGAGAACCAGGGGAAGAGACCCAGTACTTC.

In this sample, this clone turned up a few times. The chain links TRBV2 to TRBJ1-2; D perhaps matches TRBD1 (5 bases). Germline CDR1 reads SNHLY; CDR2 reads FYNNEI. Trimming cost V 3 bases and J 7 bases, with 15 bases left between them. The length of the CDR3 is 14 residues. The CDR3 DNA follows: TGTGCCAGCAGTGAGGTCAACGGCGGGGGTGGCTACACCTTC. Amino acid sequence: CASSEVNGGGGYTF.

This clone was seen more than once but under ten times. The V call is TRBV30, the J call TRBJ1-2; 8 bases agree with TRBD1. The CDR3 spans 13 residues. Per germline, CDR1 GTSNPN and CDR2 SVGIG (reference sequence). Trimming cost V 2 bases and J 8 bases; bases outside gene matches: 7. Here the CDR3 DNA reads TGTGCCTGGAGTACGACAGGGGAATACGGCTACACCTTC. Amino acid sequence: CAWSTTGEYGYTF.

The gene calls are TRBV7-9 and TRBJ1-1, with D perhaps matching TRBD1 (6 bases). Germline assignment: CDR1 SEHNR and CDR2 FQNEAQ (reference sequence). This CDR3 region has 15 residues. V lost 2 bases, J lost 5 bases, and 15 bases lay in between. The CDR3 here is CASSLFRGGGTEAFF. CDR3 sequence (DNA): TGTGCCAGCAGCTTATTCAGGGGTGGGGGAACTGAAGCTTTCTTT.

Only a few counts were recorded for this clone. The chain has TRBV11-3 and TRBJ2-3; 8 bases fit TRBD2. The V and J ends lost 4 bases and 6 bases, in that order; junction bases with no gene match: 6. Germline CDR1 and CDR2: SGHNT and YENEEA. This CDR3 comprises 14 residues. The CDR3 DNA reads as TGTGCCAGCAGCTCTGGACTAGCTGGGGATACGCAGTATTTT. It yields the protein CASSSGLAGDTQYF.

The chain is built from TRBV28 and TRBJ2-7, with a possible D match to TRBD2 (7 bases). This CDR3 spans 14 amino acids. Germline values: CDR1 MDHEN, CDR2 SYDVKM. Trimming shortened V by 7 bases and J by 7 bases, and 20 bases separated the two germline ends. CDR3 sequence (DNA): TGTGCCAGCACCTACGGGGGGACACCTTTTGAGCAGTACTTC. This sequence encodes CASTYGGTPFEQYF.

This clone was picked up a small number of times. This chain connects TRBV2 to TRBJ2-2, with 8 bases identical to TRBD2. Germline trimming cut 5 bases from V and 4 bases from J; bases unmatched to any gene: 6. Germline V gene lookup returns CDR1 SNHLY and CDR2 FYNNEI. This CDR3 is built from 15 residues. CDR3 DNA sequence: TGTGCCAGCAGTATTAGCGGGATGGGCACCGGGGAGCTGTTTTTT. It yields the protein CASSISGMGTGELFF.

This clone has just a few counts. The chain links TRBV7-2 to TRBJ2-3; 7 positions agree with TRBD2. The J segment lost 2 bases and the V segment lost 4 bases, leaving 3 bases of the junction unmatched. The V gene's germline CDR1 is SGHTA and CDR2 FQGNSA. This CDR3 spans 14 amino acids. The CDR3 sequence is CASSWTRDTDTQYF. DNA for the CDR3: TGTGCCAGCAGCTGGACTAGGGACACAGATACGCAGTATTTT.

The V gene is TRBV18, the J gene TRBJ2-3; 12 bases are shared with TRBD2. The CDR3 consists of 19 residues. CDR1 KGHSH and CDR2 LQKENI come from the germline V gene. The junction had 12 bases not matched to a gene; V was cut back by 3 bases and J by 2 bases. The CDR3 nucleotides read TGTGCCAGCTCACCCTTTGAACTAGCGGGGGGACCACCCACAGATACGCAGTATTTT. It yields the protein CASSPFELAGGPPTDTQYF.

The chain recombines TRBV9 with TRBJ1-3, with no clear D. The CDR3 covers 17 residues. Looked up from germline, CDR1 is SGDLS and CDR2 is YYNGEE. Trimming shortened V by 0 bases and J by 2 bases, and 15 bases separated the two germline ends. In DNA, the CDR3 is TGTGCCAGCAGCGTAGAGCCAGTAGGGAGCCCTGGAAACACCATATATTTT. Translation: CASSVEPVGSPGNTIYF.

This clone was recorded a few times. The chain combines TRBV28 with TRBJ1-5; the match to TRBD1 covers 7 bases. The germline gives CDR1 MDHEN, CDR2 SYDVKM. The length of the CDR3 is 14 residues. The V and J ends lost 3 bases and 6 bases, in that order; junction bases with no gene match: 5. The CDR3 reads CASSLTGTAQPQHF. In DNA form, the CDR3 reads TGTGCCAGCAGTTTGACAGGGACGGCTCAGCCCCAGCATTTT.

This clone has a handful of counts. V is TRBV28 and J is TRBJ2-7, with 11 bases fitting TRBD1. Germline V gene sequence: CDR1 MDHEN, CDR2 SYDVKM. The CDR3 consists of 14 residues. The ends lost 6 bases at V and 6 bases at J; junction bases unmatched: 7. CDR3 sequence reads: CASRQDRGLGEQYF. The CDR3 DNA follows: TGTGCCAGCAGGCAGGACAGGGGGCTTGGCGAGCAGTACTTC.